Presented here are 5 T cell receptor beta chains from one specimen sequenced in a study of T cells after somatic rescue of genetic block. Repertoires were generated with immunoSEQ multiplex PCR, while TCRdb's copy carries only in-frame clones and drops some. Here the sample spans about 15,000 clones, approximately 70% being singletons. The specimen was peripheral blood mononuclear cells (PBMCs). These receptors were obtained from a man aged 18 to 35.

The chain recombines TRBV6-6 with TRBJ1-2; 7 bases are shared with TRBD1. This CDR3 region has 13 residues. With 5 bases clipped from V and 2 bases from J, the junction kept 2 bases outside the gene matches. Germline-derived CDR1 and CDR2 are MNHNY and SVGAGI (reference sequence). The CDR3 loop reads CASSDRENYGYTF. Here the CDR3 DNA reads TGTGCCAGCAGTGACAGGGAGAACTATGGCTACACCTTC.

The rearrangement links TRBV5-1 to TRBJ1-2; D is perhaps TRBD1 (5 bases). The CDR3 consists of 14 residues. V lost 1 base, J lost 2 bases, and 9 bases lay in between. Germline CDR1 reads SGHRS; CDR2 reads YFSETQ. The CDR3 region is CASSLWGQNYGYTF. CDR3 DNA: TGCGCCAGCAGCTTGTGGGGCCAGAACTATGGCTACACCTTC.

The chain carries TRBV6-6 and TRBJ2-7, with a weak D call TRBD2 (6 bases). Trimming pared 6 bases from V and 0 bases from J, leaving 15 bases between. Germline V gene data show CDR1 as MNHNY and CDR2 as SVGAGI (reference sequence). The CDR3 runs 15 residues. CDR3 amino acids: CASRRGTPSSYEQYF. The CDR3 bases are TGTGCCAGCAGGCGCGGGACCCCAAGCTCCTACGAGCAGTACTTC.

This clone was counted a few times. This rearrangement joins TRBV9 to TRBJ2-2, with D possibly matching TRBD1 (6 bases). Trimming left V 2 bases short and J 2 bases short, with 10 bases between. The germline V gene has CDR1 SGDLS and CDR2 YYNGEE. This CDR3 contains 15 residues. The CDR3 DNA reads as TGTGCCAGCAGCGTTCGACAGGATAACACCGGGGAGCTGTTTTTT. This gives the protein CASSVRQDNTGELFF.

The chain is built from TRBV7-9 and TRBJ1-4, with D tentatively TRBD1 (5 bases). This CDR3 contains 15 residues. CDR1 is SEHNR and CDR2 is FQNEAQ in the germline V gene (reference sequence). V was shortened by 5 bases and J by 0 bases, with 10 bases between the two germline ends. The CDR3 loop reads CASSTQTATNEKLFF. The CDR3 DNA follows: TGTGCCAGCAGCACTCAGACAGCAACTAATGAAAAACTGTTTTTT.